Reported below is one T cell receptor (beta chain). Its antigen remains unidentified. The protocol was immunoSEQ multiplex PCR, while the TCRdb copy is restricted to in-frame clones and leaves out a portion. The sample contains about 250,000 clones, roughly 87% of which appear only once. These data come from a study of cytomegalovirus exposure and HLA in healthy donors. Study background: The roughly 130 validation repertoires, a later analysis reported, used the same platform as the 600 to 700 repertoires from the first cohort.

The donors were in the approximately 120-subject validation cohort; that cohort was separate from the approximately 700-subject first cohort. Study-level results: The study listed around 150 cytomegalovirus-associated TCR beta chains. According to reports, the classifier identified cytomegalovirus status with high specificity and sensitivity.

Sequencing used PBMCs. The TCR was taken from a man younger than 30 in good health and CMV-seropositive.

The CDR3 nucleotides are TGTGCCAGCAGCCAAGTTCCTAGGGGAGAGGGTAGGCGGTCAAACTATGGCTACACCTTC. Encoded protein: CASSQVPRGEGRRSNYGYTF. The chain uses TRBV14 and TRBJ1-2, with a tentative D call TRBD1 (5 bases). The CDR3 is 20 amino acids. Germline V gives CDR1 SGHDN, CDR2 FVKESK. Trimming removed 1 base at V and 2 bases at J, with 26 bases between.